Listed below are T cell receptor beta chains from one sample, sequenced in a study of blood T cells in healthy people across ages. TCRdb re-derived calls from the 5' RACE reads in MiXCR, one entry per CDR3 protein. This sample yields 1,500,000 or so distinct CDR3 sequences, of which around 59% are seen a single time; 5.5% to 8% belongs to the top ten. Sequencing was carried out using blood. All receptors derive from a young man in good health. CDR3s include the opening cysteine and the closing phenylalanine or tryptophan. The D gene is left open where the match is weak. The size entry is marked missing in some rows and otherwise reads once, few, many or a size class.

size: -; V: TRBV29-1; D: -; J: TRBJ1-1; CDR3: CSGWDTEEAFF; DNA: TGCAGCGGTTGGGACACAGAGGAAGCTTTCTTT
size: -; V: TRBV6-4; D: -; J: TRBJ1-5; CDR3: CASRSSDTYSNQPQHF; DNA: TGTGCCAGCAGGAGCTCGGACACATATAGCAATCAGCCCCAGCATTTT
size: -; V: TRBV28; D: -; J: TRBJ1-4; CDR3: CASSSLEGDEKLFF; DNA: TGTGCCAGCAGTTCATTAGAAGGCGATGAAAAACTGTTTTTT
size: -; V: TRBV4-1; D: TRBD1; J: TRBJ1-2; CDR3: CASSQDGTGTYYGYTF; DNA: TGCGCCAGCAGCCAAGACGGGACAGGGACGTACTATGGCTACACCTTC
size: -; V: TRBV2; D: TRBD1; J: TRBJ2-7; CDR3: CASSEAVGFRDSSYEQYF; DNA: TGTGCCAGCAGTGAAGCTGTGGGATTCCGGGACAGCTCCTACGAGCAGTACTTC
size: -; V: TRBV25-1; D: TRBD1; J: TRBJ1-1; CDR3: CASSAPPTTGEGAEAFF; DNA: TGTGCCAGCAGTGCCCCCCCTACGACAGGGGAAGGGGCTGAAGCTTTCTTT
size: -; V: TRBV19; D: TRBD2; J: TRBJ2-3; CDR3: CASQPSGSTDTQYF; DNA: TGTGCCAGTCAACCTAGCGGGAGCACAGATACGCAGTATTTT
size: -; V: TRBV6-5; D: -; J: TRBJ2-3; CDR3: CASSYQESLSTDTQYF; DNA: TGTGCCAGCAGTTACCAGGAGAGTCTCAGCACAGATACGCAGTATTTT
size: -; V: TRBV6-5; D: -; J: TRBJ2-5; CDR3: CASSSMGVAQETQYF; DNA: TGTGCCAGCAGTTCGATGGGAGTTGCCCAAGAGACCCAGTACTTC
size: many; V: TRBV5-5; D: -; J: TRBJ1-5; CDR3: CASSLDGNQPQHF; DNA: TGTGCCAGCAGCTTGGACGGTAATCAGCCCCAGCATTTT
size: -; V: TRBV6-5; D: -; J: TRBJ2-7; CDR3: CATARTETYEQYF; DNA: TGTGCCACCGCCAGGACGGAGACCTACGAGCAGTACTTC
size: few; V: TRBV7-8; D: -; J: TRBJ2-3; CDR3: CASSLGGLWQYF; DNA: TGTGCCAGCAGCTTAGGGGGTTTATGGCAGTATTTT
size: many; V: TRBV18; D: -; J: TRBJ2-7; CDR3: CASSSSGPYEQYF; DNA: -
size: -; V: TRBV29-1; D: -; J: TRBJ1-1; CDR3: CAPTTLGTEAFF; DNA: TGCGCGCCAACTACGTTGGGCACTGAAGCTTTCTTT
size: -; V: TRBV15; D: -; J: TRBJ1-5; CDR3: CATSRDGRDGQPQHF; DNA: TGTGCCACCAGCAGAGATGGGCGGGATGGTCAGCCCCAGCATTTT
size: -; V: TRBV7-9; D: -; J: TRBJ2-5; CDR3: CASSSTSETQYF; DNA: TGTGCCAGCAGTTCGACGAGTGAGACCCAGTACTTC
size: -; V: TRBV6-1; D: -; J: TRBJ2-3; CDR3: CAGQSTGTQYF; DNA: TGTGCCGGCCAAAGCACAGGTACGCAGTATTTT
size: -; V: TRBV20-1; D: -; J: TRBJ2-1; CDR3: CSASFAGEQFF; DNA: TGCAGTGCTAGTTTCGCTGGTGAGCAGTTCTTC
size: -; V: TRBV20-1; D: -; J: TRBJ2-2; CDR3: CSAYLGGNTGELFF; DNA: TGCAGTGCCTACTTGGGAGGGAACACCGGGGAGCTGTTTTTT
size: -; V: TRBV6-1; D: -; J: TRBJ2-3; CDR3: CASSPGGYHRTDTQYF; DNA: TGTGCCAGCAGCCCCGGTGGATATCACCGAACAGATACGCAGTATTTT
size: -; V: TRBV28; D: TRBD1; J: TRBJ2-7; CDR3: CASSLFSGGAGGTYEQYF; DNA: TGTGCCAGCAGTTTATTTAGCGGCGGGGCAGGGGGCACCTACGAGCAGTACTTC
size: -; V: TRBV25-1; D: -; J: TRBJ2-7; CDR3: CASSEVGQSCEQYF; DNA: TGTGCCAGCAGTGAAGTGGGGCAGTCCTGCGAGCAGTACTTC
size: once; V: TRBV24-1; D: TRBD1; J: TRBJ2-1; CDR3: CATSEGQGVNEQFF; DNA: TGTGCCACCAGTGAGGGACAGGGTGTAAATGAGCAGTTCTTC
size: once; V: TRBV4-3; D: -; J: TRBJ1-2; CDR3: CASSQGLDYYGYTF; DNA: TGCGCCAGCAGCCAAGGGTTAGACTACTATGGCTACACCTTC
size: -; V: TRBV7-6; D: TRBD2; J: TRBJ2-5; CDR3: CASAQLGSGDIQETQYF; DNA: TGTGCCAGCGCCCAGTTGGGTAGCGGGGACATACAAGAGACCCAGTACTTC
size: -; V: TRBV6-2/TRBV6-3; D: -; J: TRBJ1-5; CDR3: CASSTAQGQPQHF; DNA: TGTGCCAGCTCGACCGCACAGGGTCAGCCCCAGCATTTT
size: -; V: TRBV11-2; D: -; J: TRBJ2-5; CDR3: CASSRLSEQYF; DNA: TGTGCCAGCAGCCGCCTTAGTGAGCAGTACTTC
size: -; V: TRBV3-1; D: TRBD1; J: TRBJ2-4; CDR3: CASSQTTGVNIQYF; DNA: TGTGCCAGCAGCCAAACGACAGGGGTAAACATTCAGTACTTC
size: -; V: TRBV7-8; D: -; J: TRBJ2-7; CDR3: CASSVRQEGTYEQYF; DNA: TGTGCCAGCAGCGTTCGCCAAGAGGGTACCTACGAGCAGTACTTC
size: -; V: TRBV3-1; D: -; J: TRBJ2-1; CDR3: CASSDAGGPYNEQFF; DNA: TGTGCCAGCAGCGACGCGGGTGGCCCCTACAATGAGCAGTTCTTC
size: few; V: TRBV15; D: -; J: TRBJ2-3; CDR3: CATSSTMNRGVSPDTQYF; DNA: TGTGCCACCAGCAGTACCATGAATAGGGGGGTCAGCCCAGATACGCAGTATTTT
size: -; V: TRBV30; D: -; J: TRBJ2-5; CDR3: CAWSIRVQETQYF; DNA: TGTGCCTGGAGTATCAGAGTCCAAGAGACCCAGTACTTC
size: -; V: TRBV11-2; D: TRBD2; J: TRBJ2-5; CDR3: CASSLYSGGKEETQYF; DNA: TGTGCCAGCAGCTTATATAGCGGGGGAAAGGAAGAGACCCAGTACTTC
size: -; V: TRBV12-3/TRBV12-4; D: -; J: TRBJ2-3; CDR3: CASSSGPAPDTQYF; DNA: TGTGCCAGCAGTTCCGGACCTGCCCCAGATACGCAGTATTTT
size: -; V: TRBV29-1; D: -; J: TRBJ2-7; CDR3: CSVEDKGISYEQYF; DNA: TGCAGCGTTGAAGATAAGGGGATCTCCTACGAGCAGTACTTC
size: -; V: TRBV29-1; D: TRBD2; J: TRBJ2-3; CDR3: CSVTGTRTSGSTDTQYF; DNA: TGCAGCGTTACCGGGACCCGGACTAGCGGTAGCACAGATACGCAGTATTTT
size: -; V: TRBV20-1; D: -; J: TRBJ2-7; CDR3: CSAETGTEQYF; DNA: TGCAGTGCGGAGACAGGAACCGAGCAGTACTTC
size: -; V: TRBV11-1; D: -; J: TRBJ2-1; CDR3: CASSLRTIYNEQFF; DNA: TGTGCCAGCAGCTTAAGGACTATCTACAATGAGCAGTTCTTC
size: few; V: TRBV29-1; D: TRBD2; J: TRBJ2-5; CDR3: CSGGTSGRADGSPPAQETQYF; DNA: TGCAGCGGTGGGACTAGCGGGAGGGCCGATGGGTCCCCCCCAGCCCAAGAGACCCAGTACTTC
size: -; V: TRBV4-1; D: -; J: TRBJ2-2; CDR3: CASSQLLGGELFF; DNA: TGCGCCAGCAGCCAGTTGCTAGGCGGGGAGCTGTTTTTT
size: -; V: TRBV4-1; D: -; J: TRBJ2-3; CDR3: CASSPYVAVTDTQYF; DNA: TGCGCCAGCAGCCCCTACGTAGCGGTCACAGATACGCAGTATTTT
size: -; V: TRBV6-6; D: -; J: TRBJ2-1; CDR3: CASSYSEGEGNEQFF; DNA: TGTGCCAGCAGTTACTCGGAGGGAGAAGGAAATGAGCAGTTCTTC
size: -; V: TRBV20-1; D: -; J: TRBJ1-1; CDR3: CSARDTRPPSGKAFF; DNA: TGCAGTGCTAGAGATACGAGACCCCCGAGCGGTAAAGCTTTCTTT
size: few; V: TRBV6-1; D: -; J: TRBJ2-1; CDR3: CASSPVDWVGSVNEQFF; DNA: TGTGCCAGCAGCCCCGTGGACTGGGTCGGGTCGGTTAATGAGCAGTTCTTC
size: -; V: TRBV27; D: -; J: TRBJ2-1; CDR3: CASSLWKTGLSDNEQFF; DNA: TGTGCCAGCAGTTTATGGAAAACAGGGTTATCGGACAATGAGCAGTTCTTC
size: -; V: TRBV6-2/TRBV6-3; D: TRBD2; J: TRBJ2-7; CDR3: CASSDGLATYEQYF; DNA: TGTGCCAGCAGTGACGGACTAGCGACCTACGAGCAGTACTTC
size: few; V: TRBV4-2; D: -; J: TRBJ2-3; CDR3: CASSQASTQYF; DNA: TGTGCCAGCAGCCAAGCATCCACGCAGTATTTT
size: few; V: TRBV15; D: -; J: TRBJ2-1; CDR3: CATEIAPYNEQFF; DNA: TGTGCCACCGAAATAGCGCCGTACAATGAGCAGTTCTTC
size: -; V: TRBV6-6; D: -; J: TRBJ1-1; CDR3: CASSPGRGRYTEAFF; DNA: TGTGCCAGCAGTCCCGGGCGGGGGCGATACACTGAAGCTTTCTTT
size: -; V: TRBV28; D: -; J: TRBJ1-2; CDR3: CASSLMEGRVALGYTF; DNA: TGTGCCAGCAGTTTAATGGAGGGACGCGTGGCCTTGGGCTACACCTTC
size: -; V: TRBV7-8; D: -; J: TRBJ2-7; CDR3: CASSPLPGISYEQYF; DNA: TGTGCCAGCAGCCCGCTCCCAGGGATCTCCTACGAGCAGTACTTC
size: -; V: TRBV6-2/TRBV6-3; D: -; J: TRBJ2-1; CDR3: CASSYRGPADNEQFF; DNA: TGTGCCAGCAGTTACCGGGGACCAGCGGACAATGAGCAGTTCTTC
size: -; V: TRBV3-1; D: -; J: TRBJ2-5; CDR3: CASSQTSETQYF; DNA: TGTGCCAGCAGCCAGACGAGTGAGACCCAGTACTTC
size: -; V: TRBV29-1; D: -; J: TRBJ2-5; CDR3: CSVEDKGTQYF; DNA: TGCAGCGTTGAAGATAAGGGGACCCAGTACTTC
size: -; V: TRBV10-3; D: TRBD1; J: TRBJ2-3; CDR3: CAISPGQGALDTQYF; DNA: TGTGCCATCAGCCCGGGACAGGGGGCTTTAGATACGCAGTATTTT
size: -; V: TRBV10-2; D: -; J: TRBJ2-3; CDR3: CASSEPRHRTDTQYF; DNA: TGCGCCAGCAGTGAGCCAAGACACCGCACAGATACGCAGTATTTT
size: -; V: TRBV6-1; D: TRBD2; J: TRBJ2-1; CDR3: CASSRSGLADIYNEQFF; DNA: TGTGCCAGCAGCCGTTCCGGACTAGCAGACATCTACAATGAGCAGTTCTTC